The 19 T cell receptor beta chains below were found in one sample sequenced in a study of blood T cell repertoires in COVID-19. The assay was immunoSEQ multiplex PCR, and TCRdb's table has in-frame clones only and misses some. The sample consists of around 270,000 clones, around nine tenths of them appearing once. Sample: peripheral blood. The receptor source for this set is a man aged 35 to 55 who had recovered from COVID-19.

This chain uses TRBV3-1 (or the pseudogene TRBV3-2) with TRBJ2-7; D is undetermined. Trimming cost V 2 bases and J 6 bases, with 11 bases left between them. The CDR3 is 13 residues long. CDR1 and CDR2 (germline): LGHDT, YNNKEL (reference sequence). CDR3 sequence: CASSQIFSSEQYF. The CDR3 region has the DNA TGTGCCAGCAGCCAAATATTCTCGAGCGAGCAGTACTTC.

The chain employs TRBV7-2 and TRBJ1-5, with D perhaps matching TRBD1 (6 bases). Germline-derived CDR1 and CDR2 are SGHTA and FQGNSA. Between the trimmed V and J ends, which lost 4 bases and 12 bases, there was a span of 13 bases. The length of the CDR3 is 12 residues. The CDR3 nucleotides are TGTGCCAGCAGCTCACAGGGAAAACTCCAGCATTTT. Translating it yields CASSSQGKLQHF.

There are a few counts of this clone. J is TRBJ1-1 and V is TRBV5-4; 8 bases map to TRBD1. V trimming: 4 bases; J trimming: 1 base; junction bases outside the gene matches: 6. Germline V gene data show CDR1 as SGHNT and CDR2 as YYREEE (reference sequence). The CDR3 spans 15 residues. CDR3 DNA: TGTGCCAGCAGCGTTGGGACAGGTGGGAACACTGAAGCTTTCTTT. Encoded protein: CASSVGTGGNTEAFF.

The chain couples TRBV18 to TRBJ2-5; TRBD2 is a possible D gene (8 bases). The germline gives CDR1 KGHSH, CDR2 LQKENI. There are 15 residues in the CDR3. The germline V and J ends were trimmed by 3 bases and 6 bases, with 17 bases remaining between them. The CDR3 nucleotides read TGTGCCAGCTCACCCTCCCGGGAGGGGGCCAAGACCCAGTACTTC. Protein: CASSPSREGAKTQYF.

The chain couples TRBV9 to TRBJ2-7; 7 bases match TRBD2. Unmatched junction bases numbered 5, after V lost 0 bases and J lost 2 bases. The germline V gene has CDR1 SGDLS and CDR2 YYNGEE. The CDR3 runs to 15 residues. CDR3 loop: CASSVGGGDPYEQYF. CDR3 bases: TGTGCCAGCAGCGTAGGTGGGGGGGACCCCTACGAGCAGTACTTC.

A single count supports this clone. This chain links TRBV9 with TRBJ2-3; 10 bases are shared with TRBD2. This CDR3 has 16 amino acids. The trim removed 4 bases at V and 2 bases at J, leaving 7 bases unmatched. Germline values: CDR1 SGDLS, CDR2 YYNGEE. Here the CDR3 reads CASSPRLAGVTDTQYF. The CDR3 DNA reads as TGTGCCAGCAGCCCCCGGCTAGCGGGAGTCACAGATACGCAGTATTTT.

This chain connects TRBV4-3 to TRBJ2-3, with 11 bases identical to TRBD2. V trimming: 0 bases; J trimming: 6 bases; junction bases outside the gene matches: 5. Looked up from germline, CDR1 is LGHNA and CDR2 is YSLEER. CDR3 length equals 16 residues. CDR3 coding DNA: TGCGCCAGCAGCCAAGATATAGCGGGAGGGCCCGATACGCAGTATTTT. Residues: CASSQDIAGGPDTQYF.

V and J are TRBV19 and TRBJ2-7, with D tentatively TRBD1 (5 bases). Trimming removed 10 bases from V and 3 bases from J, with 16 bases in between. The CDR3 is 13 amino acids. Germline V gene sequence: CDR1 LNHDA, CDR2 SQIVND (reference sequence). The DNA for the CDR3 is TGTGCCACCAAGGGGTCCAACAACTACGAGCAGTACTTC. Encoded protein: CATKGSNNYEQYF.

CDR3 region: CASSLSPRRGCGYTF. CDR3 DNA sequence: TGTGCCAGCAGCTTAAGTCCCCGCAGGGGATGTGGCTACACCTTC. The chain employs TRBV7-3 and TRBJ1-2; weak D call: TRBD1 (6 bases). The CDR3 extends over 15 amino acids. Germline V gives CDR1 SGHTA, CDR2 FQGTGA. Trimming stripped 1 base from V and 7 bases from J, with 16 bases between.

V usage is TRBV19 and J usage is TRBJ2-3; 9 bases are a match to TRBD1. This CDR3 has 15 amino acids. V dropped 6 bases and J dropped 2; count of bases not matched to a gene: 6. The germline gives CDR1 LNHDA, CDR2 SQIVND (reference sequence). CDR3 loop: CASSNRDRATDTQYF. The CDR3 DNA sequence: TGTGCCAGTAGCAACCGGGACAGGGCCACAGATACGCAGTATTTT.

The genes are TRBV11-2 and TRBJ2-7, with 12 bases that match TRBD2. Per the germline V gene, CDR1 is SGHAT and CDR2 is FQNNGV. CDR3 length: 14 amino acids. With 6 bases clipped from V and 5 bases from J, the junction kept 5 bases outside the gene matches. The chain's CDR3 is CASRVGLAGHEQYF. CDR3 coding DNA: TGTGCCAGCAGGGTGGGACTAGCGGGTCACGAGCAGTACTTC.

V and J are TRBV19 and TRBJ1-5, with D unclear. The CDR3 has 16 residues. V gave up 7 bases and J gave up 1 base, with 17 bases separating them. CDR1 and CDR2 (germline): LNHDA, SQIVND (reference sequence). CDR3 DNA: TGTGCCAGTAAAAAGGGATGGGGAGGGAGCAATCAGCCCCAGCATTTT. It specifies CASKKGWGGSNQPQHF.

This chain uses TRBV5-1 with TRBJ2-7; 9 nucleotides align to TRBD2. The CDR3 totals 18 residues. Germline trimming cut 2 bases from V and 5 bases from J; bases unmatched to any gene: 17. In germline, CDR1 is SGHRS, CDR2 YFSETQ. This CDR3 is CASSFRLDPSGVGHEQYF. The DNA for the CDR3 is TGCGCCAGCAGCTTCCGCCTGGACCCTAGCGGGGTAGGCCACGAGCAGTACTTC.

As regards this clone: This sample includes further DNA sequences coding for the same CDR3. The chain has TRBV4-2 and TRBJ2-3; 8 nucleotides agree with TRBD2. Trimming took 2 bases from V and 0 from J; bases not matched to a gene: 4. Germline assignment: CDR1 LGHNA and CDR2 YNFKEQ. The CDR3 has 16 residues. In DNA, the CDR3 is TGTGCCAGCAGCCAAAGTAGCGGGATCAGCACAGATACGCAGTATTTT. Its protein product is CASSQSSGISTDTQYF.

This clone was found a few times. The CDR3 loop is CASSSGGRGQPQHF. The CDR3 bases are TGTGCCAGCAGCTCAGGGGGCAGGGGTCAGCCCCAGCATTTT. The gene calls are TRBV7-9 and TRBJ1-5; 8 bases line up with TRBD1. The CDR3 totals 14 residues. Trimming cost V 4 bases and J 6 bases; bases outside gene matches: 5. Germline lookup yields CDR1 SEHNR and CDR2 FQNEAQ (reference sequence). The variable domain in full, completed from reference TRBV7-9 and TRBJ1-5, reads DTGVSQNPRHKITKRGQNVTFRCDPISEHNRLYWYRQTLGQGPEFLTYFQNEAQLEKSRLLSDRFSAERPKGSFSTLEIQRTEQGDSAMYLCASSSGGRGQPQHFGDGTRLSIL.

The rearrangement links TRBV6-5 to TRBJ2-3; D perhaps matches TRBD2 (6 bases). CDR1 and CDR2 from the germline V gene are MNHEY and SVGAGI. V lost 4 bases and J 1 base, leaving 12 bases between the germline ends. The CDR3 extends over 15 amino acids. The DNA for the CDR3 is TGTGCCAGCAGTTCCCCTTGGGGGGGCACAGATACGCAGTATTTT. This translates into CASSSPWGGTDTQYF.

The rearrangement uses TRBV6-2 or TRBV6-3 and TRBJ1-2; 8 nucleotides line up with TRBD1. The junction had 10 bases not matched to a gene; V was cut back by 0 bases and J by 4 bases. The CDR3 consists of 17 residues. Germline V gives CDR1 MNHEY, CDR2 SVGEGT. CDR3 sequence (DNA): TGTGCCAGCAGTTACTCCCCAGACTGGGACAGGTCCTATGGCTACACCTTC. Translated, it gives CASSYSPDWDRSYGYTF.

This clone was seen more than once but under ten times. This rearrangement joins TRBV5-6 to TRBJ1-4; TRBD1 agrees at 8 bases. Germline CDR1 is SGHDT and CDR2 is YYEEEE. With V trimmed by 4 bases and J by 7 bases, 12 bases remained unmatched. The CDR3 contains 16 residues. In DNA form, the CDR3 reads TGTGCCAGCAGCCAACCGGACAGGGAATCAGGTGAAAAACTGTTTTTT. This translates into CASSQPDRESGEKLFF.

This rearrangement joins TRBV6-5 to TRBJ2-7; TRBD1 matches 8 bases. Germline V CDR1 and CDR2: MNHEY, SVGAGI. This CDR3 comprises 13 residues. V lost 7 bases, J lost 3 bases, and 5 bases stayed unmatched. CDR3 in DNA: TGTGCCAGCAAGCCAGGGGGCAACTACGAGCAGTACTTC. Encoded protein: CASKPGGNYEQYF.